The clone carrying this TCR beta chain was seen a single time. This specimen belongs to a study of T cell responses to AZD1222 COVID-19 vaccine. Trimming at V came to 3 bases and at J to 6 bases, leaving 9 bases not matched to a gene. The CDR3 is made up of 16 amino acids. Per germline, CDR1 SGHTA and CDR2 FQGTGA. The assay was immunoSEQ multiplex PCR, and TCRdb's table has in-frame clones only and misses some. There are roughly 140,000 clones in the sample; more than 90% occur only once, and over 1.2% lies in the top ten. The source material was peripheral blood, sampled 28 days after the second AZD1222 dose. The chain uses TRBV7-3 and TRBJ2-2; 8 bases agree with TRBD2. The clonotype comes from an adult who received the AZD1222 COVID-19 vaccine. The CDR3 here is CASSFLGTSLPGELFF. Here the CDR3 DNA reads TGTGCCAGCAGCTTCCTTGGGACTAGTCTTCCCGGGGAGCTGTTTTTT. The full variable domain, completed using reference TRBV7-3 and TRBJ2-2, is GAGVSQTPSNKVTEKGKYVELRCDPISGHTALYWYRQSLGQGPEFLIYFQGTGAADDSGLPNDRFFAVRPEGSVSTLKIQRTERGDSAVYLCASSFLGTSLPGELFFGEGSRLTVL.